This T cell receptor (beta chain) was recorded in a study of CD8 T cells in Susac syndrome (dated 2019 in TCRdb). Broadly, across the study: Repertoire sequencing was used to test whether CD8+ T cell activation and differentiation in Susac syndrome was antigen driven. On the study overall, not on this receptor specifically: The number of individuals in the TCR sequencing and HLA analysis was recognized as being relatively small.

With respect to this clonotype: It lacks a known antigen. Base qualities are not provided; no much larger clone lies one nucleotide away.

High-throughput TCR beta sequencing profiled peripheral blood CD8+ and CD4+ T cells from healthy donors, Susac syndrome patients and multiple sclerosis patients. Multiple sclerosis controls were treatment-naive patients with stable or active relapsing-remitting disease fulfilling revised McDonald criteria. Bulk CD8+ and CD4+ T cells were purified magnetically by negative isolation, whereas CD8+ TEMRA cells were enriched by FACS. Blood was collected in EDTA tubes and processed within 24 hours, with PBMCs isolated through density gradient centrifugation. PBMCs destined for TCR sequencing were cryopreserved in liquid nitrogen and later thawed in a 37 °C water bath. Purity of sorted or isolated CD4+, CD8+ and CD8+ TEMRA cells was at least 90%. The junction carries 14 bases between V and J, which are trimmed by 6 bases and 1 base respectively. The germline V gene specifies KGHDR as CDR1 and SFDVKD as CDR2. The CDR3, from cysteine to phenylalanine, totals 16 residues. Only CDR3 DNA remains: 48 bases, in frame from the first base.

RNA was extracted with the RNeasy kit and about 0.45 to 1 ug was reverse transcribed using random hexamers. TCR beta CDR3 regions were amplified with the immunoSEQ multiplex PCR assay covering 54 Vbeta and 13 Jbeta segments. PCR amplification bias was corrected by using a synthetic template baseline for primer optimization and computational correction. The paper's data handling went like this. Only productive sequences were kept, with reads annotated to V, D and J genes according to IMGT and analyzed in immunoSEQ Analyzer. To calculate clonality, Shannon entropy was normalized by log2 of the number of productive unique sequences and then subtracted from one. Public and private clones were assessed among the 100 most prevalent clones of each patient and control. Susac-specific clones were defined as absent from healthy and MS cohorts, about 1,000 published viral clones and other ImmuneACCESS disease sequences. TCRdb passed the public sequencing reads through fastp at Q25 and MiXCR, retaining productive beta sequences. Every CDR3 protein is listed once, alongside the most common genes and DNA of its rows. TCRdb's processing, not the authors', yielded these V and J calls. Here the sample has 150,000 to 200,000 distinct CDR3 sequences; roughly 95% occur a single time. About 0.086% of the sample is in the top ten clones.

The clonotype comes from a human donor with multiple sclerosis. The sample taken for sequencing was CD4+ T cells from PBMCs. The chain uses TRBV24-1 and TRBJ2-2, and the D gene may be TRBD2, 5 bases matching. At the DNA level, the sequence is TGTGCCACCAGTCTTCGGGGAGCCCAGAACACCGGGGAGCTGTTTTTT. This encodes CATSLRGAQNTGELFF.